Included here is one TCR beta chain sequence, with context. The method was immunoSEQ multiplex PCR; TCRdb's version includes in-frame clones alone and lacks a portion of them. The table has 500,000 or so clones, approximately 95% seen once. These data come from a study of shared clonotypes between healthy human individuals. The germline V gene has CDR1 LNHDA and CDR2 SQIVND (reference sequence). The V gene lost 5 bases and the J gene lost 10 bases, with 12 bases spanning the gap. The CDR3 is made up of 13 amino acids. This TCR came from a woman in her thirties in good health. The chain carries TRBV19 and TRBJ1-6; a possible D gene is TRBD1 (5 bases). Sequenced: naive CD4+ T cells sorted from blood. The subset was: CD45RA+ positively selected. DNA for the CDR3: TGTGCCAGTAGTTCCTTGACAGACTCACCCCTCCACTTT. Residues: CASSSLTDSPLHF.